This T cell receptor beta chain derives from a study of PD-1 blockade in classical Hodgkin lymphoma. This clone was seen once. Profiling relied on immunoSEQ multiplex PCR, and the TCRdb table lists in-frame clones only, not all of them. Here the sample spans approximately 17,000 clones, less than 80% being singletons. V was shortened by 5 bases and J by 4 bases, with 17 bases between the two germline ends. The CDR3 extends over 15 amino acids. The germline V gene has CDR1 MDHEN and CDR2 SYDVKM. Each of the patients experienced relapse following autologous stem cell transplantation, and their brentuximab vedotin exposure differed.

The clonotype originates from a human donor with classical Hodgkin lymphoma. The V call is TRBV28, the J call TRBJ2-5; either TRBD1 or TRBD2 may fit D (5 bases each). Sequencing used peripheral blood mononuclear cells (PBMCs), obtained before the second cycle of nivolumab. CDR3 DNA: TGTGCCAGCAGTCCCGGGACCCACTTGGGAGAGACCCAGTACTTC. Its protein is CASSPGTHLGETQYF.